The next 7 T cell receptor beta chains were all read from a single sample in a study of T cell repertoires in cytomegalovirus infection (dated 2019 in TCRdb). TCRdb lists the instrument as Illumina HiSeq 1500. Starting from the raw public reads, TCRdb applied fastp trimming at Q25, assembled clones with MiXCR and retained in-frame beta chains. CDR3 protein duplicates are merged, each entry listing the most common genes and DNA. This sample has 640,000 or so distinct CDR3 sequences in its table, and around a third of those were observed once. In total, the top ten clones hold 15% to 20% of the sample. Their specific antigens are unknown. The treatment or condition label corresponds to: in vitro stimulation with specific CMV peptide epitopes to enrich CMV-specific T cells. Sequenced here: cultured PBMCs, sampled from culture after CMV antigen stimulation. The receptors shown here come from a human donor in good health (CMV status not recorded). Some clones in this sample may be carry-over from other donors' samples.

This clonotype was found many times. CDR3 amino acids: CASSPPTELTQETQYF. The CDR3 region has the DNA TGTGCCAGCAGCCCACCTACGGAGCTAACCCAAGAGACCCAGTACTTC. This chain connects TRBV6-6 to TRBJ2-5; D not certain. Looked up from germline, CDR1 is MNHNY and CDR2 is SVGAGI (reference sequence). The ends were cut back, 6 bases at V and 1 base at J, with 18 bases in the middle. The CDR3 is 16 amino acids.

Turning to this clonotype: This may be a read error: a much more frequent sequence differs by one nucleotide. The chain joins TRBV7-2 to TRBJ1-5, with D possibly TRBD1 on 5 matching bases. The CDR3 loop spans 19 amino acids. CDR1 is SGHTA, CDR2 FQGNSA, per germline. CDR3 DNA: TGTGCCGGCAGCTTAGTGGCCCCAGCTTGGGGGTGGAGCAATCAGCCCCAGCATTTT. The encoded protein is CAGSLVAPAWGWSNQPQHF.

The CDR3 region is CASSQDRGLAKFF. The CDR3 nucleotides are TGCGCCAGCAGCCAAGATAGGGGACTAGCGAAGTTCTTC. The chain uses TRBV4-1 and TRBJ2-1, with 10 bases aligning to TRBD2. The junction had 4 bases not matched to a gene; V was cut back by 0 bases and J by 14 bases. The CDR3 loop spans 13 amino acids. Germline values: CDR1 MGHRA, CDR2 YSYEKL.

The chain carries TRBV27 and TRBJ1-6, with a weak D call TRBD1 (5 bases). The CDR3 is 17 amino acids. Germline V CDR1 and CDR2: MNHEY, SMNVEV (reference sequence). V lost 3 bases, J lost 4 bases, and 16 bases lay in between. The DNA of the CDR3 is TGTGCCAGCAGTTTGGTGGGGGGGGGGGATTATAATTCACCCCTCCACTTT. Translating gives CASSLVGGGDYNSPLHF.

This clonotype was seen just once. V usage is TRBV2 and J usage is TRBJ2-1, with D perhaps matching TRBD1 or TRBD2 (5 bases each). This CDR3 spans 14 amino acids. The ends were cut back, 11 bases at V and 7 bases at J, with 21 bases in the middle. Germline V gives CDR1 SNHLY, CDR2 FYNNEI. The CDR3 sequence: CASHRDGMGNEQFF. The CDR3 nucleotides read TGTGCCTCTCACCGGGACGGCATGGGGAATGAGCAGTTCTTC.

There are many counts of this clonotype. CDR3 in amino acids: CASSLAPGRTEAFF. CDR3 bases: TGTGCCAGCAGCTTAGCGCCCGGGCGAACTGAAGCTTTCTTT. The rearrangement joins TRBV7-8 to TRBJ1-1; D gene unclear. The V and J ends lost 0 bases and 5 bases respectively, with 10 bases between them. The length of the CDR3 is 14 residues. Per the germline V gene, CDR1 is SGHVS and CDR2 is FQNEAQ.

V usage is TRBV7-9 and J usage is TRBJ2-5; 13 nucleotides line up with TRBD2. The germline CDR1 and CDR2 sequences are SEHNR and FQNEAQ (reference sequence). Trimming cost V 4 bases and J 3 bases; bases outside gene matches: 5. The CDR3 contains 16 residues. CDR3 nucleotide sequence: TGTGCCAGCAGCTCAAGGACTAGCGGGGGAAAAGAGACCCAGTACTTC. This gives the protein CASSSRTSGGKETQYF.